The 15 T cell receptor beta chains in this list originate from one sample, sequenced in a study of identical twins. TCRdb passed the 5' RACE reads through MiXCR, listing each CDR3 protein once. The table lists fewer than 650,000 distinct CDR3 sequences, 7% to 7.5% of them singletons, with approximately 1.5% in the top ten. A further study also used this sample, focusing on yellow fever vaccine responses in identical twins.

Sequenced input: PBMCs. Receptor source: a woman between 18 and 30 years old in good health.

A few counts support this clonotype. V usage is TRBV10-3 and J usage is TRBJ2-2; 12 bases are shared with TRBD2. Per germline, CDR1 ENHRY and CDR2 SYGVKD. CDR3 length equals 19 residues. J was trimmed by 6 bases and V by 3 bases; bases with no gene match: 14. The CDR3 loop is CAISDGLTSGRSVAGELFF. In nucleotides, the CDR3 is TGTGCCATCAGTGACGGCCTGACTAGCGGGAGATCTGTAGCCGGGGAGCTGTTTTTT.

Only a few counts were recorded for this clonotype. The V gene is TRBV20-1, the J gene TRBJ2-3, with TRBD2 identical over 10 bases. CDR1 is DFQATT and CDR2 is SNEGSKA in the germline V gene (reference sequence). The J segment lost 4 bases and the V segment lost 2 bases, leaving 6 bases of the junction unmatched. There are 15 residues in the CDR3. CDR3 DNA sequence: TGCAGTGCTAGATCTAGCGGGAGCCTCCCAGATACGCAGTATTTT. Its translation is CSARSSGSLPDTQYF.

The chain employs TRBV2 and TRBJ2-5; D ambiguous. Trimming shortened V by 7 bases and J by 5 bases, and 14 bases separated the two germline ends. Per the germline V gene, CDR1 is SNHLY and CDR2 is FYNNEI. The CDR3 sequence is 13 residues long. Here the CDR3 DNA reads TGTGCCAGCAAATATAGTAATGTGGAGACCCAGTACTTC. This encodes CASKYSNVETQYF.

This clonotype was seen ten or more times. V and J are TRBV12-3 or TRBV12-4 and TRBJ1-1; maybe TRBD1 (5 bases). V was trimmed by 7 bases and J by 8 bases, leaving 17 bases between them. The CDR3 extends over 13 amino acids. The CDR3 DNA is TGTGCCAGCACCTCCGAAGGGGTGGCCGAAGCTTTCTTT. Protein: CASTSEGVAEAFF.

This clonotype was found once. The CDR3: CAISRKIDGDNEQFF. The CDR3 coding sequence is TGTGCCATCAGTCGAAAGATCGATGGGGACAATGAGCAGTTCTTC. This chain links TRBV10-3 with TRBJ2-1; D is ambiguous. The CDR3 length is 15 residues. With 5 bases removed from V and 5 bases from J, the gap between germline ends came to 16 bases. Germline V CDR1 and CDR2: ENHRY, SYGVKD.

There are many counts of this clonotype. The chain employs TRBV7-6 and TRBJ1-5; D gene unclear. From germline, CDR1 is SGHVS and CDR2 FNYEAQ. Trimming took 5 bases from V and 7 from J, leaving 18 bases between them. CDR3 length: 15 amino acids. CDR3 bases: TGTGCCAGCAGCCCCGCTACGGGTATCGGACAGCCCCAGCATTTT. Translation: CASSPATGIGQPQHF.

This sequence joins TRBV19 and TRBJ2-1, with a possible D match to TRBD2 (6 bases). Deletions cut 7 bases from V and 8 bases from J, with 21 bases between. The germline V gene encodes CDR1 LNHDA and CDR2 SQIVND (reference sequence). The CDR3 has 15 residues. This CDR3 is CASTKWGVGVYEQFF. As DNA, the CDR3 is TGTGCCAGTACCAAGTGGGGGGTCGGTGTATATGAGCAGTTCTTC.

The V and J genes are TRBV2 and TRBJ2-5; no clear D gene. CDR1 is SNHLY, CDR2 FYNNEI, per germline. Trimming left V 2 bases short and J 4 bases short, with 8 bases between. The CDR3 runs to 13 residues. CDR3 nucleotide sequence: TGTGCCAGCAGTGAATGGCTAGGAGAGACCCAGTACTTC. Translated, it gives CASSEWLGETQYF. The entire variable domain, with the rest obtained from reference TRBV2 and TRBJ2-5, is as follows: EPEVTQTPSHQVTQMGQEVILRCVPISNHLYFYWYRQILGQKVEFLVSFYNNEISEKSEIFDDQFSVERPDGSNFTLKIRSTKLEDSAMYFCASSEWLGETQYFGPGTRLLVL.

This clonotype was picked up a small number of times. This chain connects TRBV20-1 to TRBJ2-4, with TRBD2 matching 7 bases. CDR1 and CDR2 from the germline V gene are DFQATT and SNEGSKA (reference sequence). V was pared by 5 bases and J by 3 bases, with 4 bases of the junction left unmatched. This CDR3 region has 13 residues. The chain's CDR3 is CSALAAYKNIQYF. CDR3 coding DNA: TGCAGTGCTCTAGCGGCCTACAAAAACATTCAGTACTTC.

This clonotype was counted between two and nine times. The rearrangement uses TRBV5-1 and TRBJ2-7; 7 nucleotides agree with TRBD2. V gave up 0 bases and J gave up 6 bases; unmatched junction bases: 6. CDR1 SGHRS and CDR2 YFSETQ come from the germline V gene. This CDR3 contains 14 residues. CDR3 bases: TGCGCCAGCAGCTTGGGATCGGGGGGAGGCGAGCAGTACTTC. Amino acids: CASSLGSGGGEQYF.

This chain joins TRBV6-1 and TRBJ2-3, with unresolved D. CDR1 MNHNS and CDR2 SASEGT come from the germline V gene. CDR3 length: 15 residues. The V end lost 6 bases, the J end lost 1 base, and 14 bases lay between the germline ends. CDR3: CASRPDLRGTDTQYF. CDR3 bases: TGTGCCAGCAGGCCCGATCTAAGGGGCACAGATACGCAGTATTTT.

V gene TRBV5-1 combines with J gene TRBJ1-1; 8 bases match TRBD1. Germline CDR1 reads SGHRS; CDR2 reads YFSETQ. The CDR3 loop spans 16 amino acids. Germline trimming cut 0 bases from V and 0 bases from J; bases unmatched to any gene: 4. This CDR3 is CASSLDRQGLNTEAFF. The CDR3 nucleotides read TGCGCCAGCAGCTTGGACAGACAGGGGTTGAACACTGAAGCTTTCTTT.

Many counts were recorded for this clonotype. The chain uses TRBV6-5 and TRBJ2-3, with D tentatively TRBD2 (5 bases). The CDR3 is 17 amino acids. Deletions cut 0 bases from V and 1 base from J, with 14 bases between. Germline lookup yields CDR1 MNHEY and CDR2 SVGAGI. CDR3 loop: CASSYSRKGEGTDTQYF. The CDR3 nucleotides are TGTGCCAGCAGTTACTCGAGGAAGGGAGAAGGCACAGATACGCAGTATTTT.

The J gene is TRBJ2-7, the V gene TRBV12-3 or TRBV12-4; tentatively, D is TRBD2 (5 bases). V lost 5 bases and J 0 bases, leaving 11 bases between the germline ends. This CDR3 is 14 amino acids long. CDR3 residues: CASSHDYISYEQYF. For the CDR3, the DNA is TGTGCCAGCAGTCATGACTATATCTCCTACGAGCAGTACTTC.

This clonotype occurred many times. The rearrangement uses TRBV6-1 and TRBJ1-4, with 7 bases that match TRBD1. Germline values: CDR1 MNHNS, CDR2 SASEGT. The CDR3 runs to 13 residues. The trim removed 10 bases at V and 3 bases at J, leaving 5 bases unmatched. In DNA, the CDR3 is TGTGCCACCCGGGGACAGCCTAATGAAAAACTGTTTTTT. Its protein is CATRGQPNEKLFF.